This TCR beta chain was recovered during a study of CD8+ T cells in alopecia areata (dated by TCRdb to 2016 to 2018). With respect to the entire study: The treated patients, all with moderate-to-severe alopecia areata, were enrolled in an open-label pilot trial of oral tofacitinib given at 5 to 10 mg twice daily. Tofacitinib was administered for 6 to 18 months, and 6 months of follow-up off drug were then conducted to assess delayed response and recurrence. To study T cell clonal expansion in alopecia areata, the researchers applied high-throughput TCRbeta sequencing to both the C3H/HeJ mouse model and human patients. Scalp tissue and sorted CD4+ and CD8+ peripheral blood T cells from patchy and totalis/universalis alopecia areata patients and from healthy controls were covered by human TCRbeta sequencing. Tofacitinib-treated patients had biopsies at baseline and at 4 and 24 weeks of treatment, with a later scalp biopsy in several patients. Scalp clonality was compared among normal scalp (n=4), patchy alopecia areata scalp (n=8), and alopecia totalis/universalis scalp (n=8). RNA was obtained with the PAXgene miRNA kit for fixed scalp, the miRNeasy kit for PBMCs, and the RNeasy kit for mouse skin. Amplification of TCRbeta CDR3 regions was done by immunoSEQ multiplex PCR using 35 Vbeta forward primers and 13 Jbeta reverse primers.

This sample's time point label indicates: baseline before oral tofacitinib. Lesional scalp punch biopsies and peripheral blood were obtained from alopecia areata patients. PBMCs were isolated by density centrifugation and stained for CD3, CD4 and CD8, and CD4+ and CD8+ T cells were sorted on a FACSAria. In its sample, this clone was seen a few times. The antigen this receptor binds is unknown. No base quality values were provided; no much bigger clone lies one nucleotide off. Sequences MNHEY (CDR1) and SMNVEV (CDR2) are obtained from the germline V gene (reference sequence). There are 14 amino acids in the CDR3, from cysteine to phenylalanine inclusive. This entry keeps only the CDR3 DNA: 42 bases, framed from base 1. V is cut by 4 bases and J by 4 bases, and the space between the germline ends is 13 bases. Libraries were prepared through the immunoSEQ multiplex PCR assay. RNA was extracted from all samples and reverse transcribed into cDNA as template for TCR sequencing. SuperScript III was used to make first-strand cDNA, primed with a 2:1 mix of oligo-dT and random hexamers. A synthetic immune receptor repertoire was used to assess amplification bias, and residual bias was removed computationally. As for the original processing: After raw reads were preprocessed to remove errors, the CDR3 was defined following IMGT conventions as running from the conserved cysteine to phenylalanine. To get clonality, Shannon entropy was normalized by log2 of the number of productive unique TCRs and the result was subtracted from 1. Whether scalp clones were CD4 or CD8 was inferred by matching scalp TCRbeta sequences against CD4 and CD8 repertoires sorted from blood. Imported from immuneACCESS, the table was reduced by TCRdb to in-frame sequences with V and J called. These copies leave out some clones; in studies compared against another copy, an unresolved V gene accounts for under half, and the cause of the remainder is not known. V and J calls and clone size are copied from that table; D and trimming were computed from the DNA. The sample table holds roughly 150,000 clones, of which about 53% were seen once. In total, the top ten clones hold 15% to 20% of the sample.

What the study reported, not specific to this receptor: Compared with normal scalp, lesional scalp had higher clonality and more expanded CD8+ clones, particularly in alopecia totalis/universalis, a pattern that suggests antigenic drive. Scalp TCR repertoire analysis is complicated because resident alphabeta T cells in normal human skin are also sequenced, whereas mouse skin is dominated by gammadelta T cells. Shared TCR sequences between patients were less evident than in mice, which may be partly attributable to HLA diversity in the patient population.

Material: CD8+ T cells sorted from blood, obtained at week 0. In this chain, TRBV27 is recombined with TRBJ1-2, and possibly TRBD1, on 6 matching bases. The sequence came from a human donor with alopecia areata. The CDR3 loop reads CASSSYGTPYGYTF. The DNA is TGTGCCAGCAGTTCTTACGGGACACCCTATGGCTACACCTTC.